This TCR beta chain appears in the sequencing data of a study of blood T cell repertoires in COVID-19. Looking at the study overall: Material from acute and convalescent COVID-19 was sourced from the United States, Italy and Spain. T cells, B-cell-depleted T cells, or PBMCs supplied cDNA or gDNA.

Authors' methods: Using reference gene primer amplification, nucleated cell counts were estimated. Sequencing used immunoSEQ multiplex PCR; TCRdb keeps in-frame clones, though not all of them. Clonal size and the V and J genes are those of that table, whereas D and trimming came from the DNA. The table shows more than 350,000 clones, with 89% occurring only once. The source is a woman in her 30s with COVID-19, enrolled during active disease. Input material: peripheral blood.

As DNA, the CDR3 is TGCGCCAGCAGCCAAGGAATCGGACAGGGAGGTAATGAAAAACTGTTTTTT. This translates into CASSQGIGQGGNEKLFF. The chain uses TRBV4-3 and TRBJ1-4, with TRBD1 matching 8 bases. The CDR3 loop spans 17 amino acids. V was pared by 1 base and J by 4 bases, with 8 bases of the junction left unmatched. CDR1 and CDR2 (germline): LGHNA, YSLEER.